This TCR beta chain is from a study of T cells after yellow fever vaccination. With respect to this clonotype: Its cognate antigen is unknown.

General observations from the study: Clones from primary vaccination mostly reappeared after the booster (roughly 97% CD4, approximately 86% CD8).

TCRdb processed the 5' RACE reads anew with MiXCR; each CDR3 protein has one entry. The sample consists of about 310,000 distinct CDR3 sequences, roughly 3.5% of them appearing once. V was clipped by 7 bases and J by 8 bases, with 20 bases between them. The CDR3 loop spans 14 amino acids. The V gene's germline CDR1 is MNHNY and CDR2 SVGAGI (reference sequence). The sequences come from PBMCs, collected on the day of the yellow fever booster vaccination. This rearrangement joins TRBV6-6 to TRBJ1-2, with D uncertain. This sequence was found in a man aged 18-30 years who received the YFV17D yellow fever vaccine. The CDR3 DNA reads TGTGCCAGCATCGACCCGGGCCGTCCCCGGGGCTACACCTTC. Its translation: CASIDPGRPRGYTF.